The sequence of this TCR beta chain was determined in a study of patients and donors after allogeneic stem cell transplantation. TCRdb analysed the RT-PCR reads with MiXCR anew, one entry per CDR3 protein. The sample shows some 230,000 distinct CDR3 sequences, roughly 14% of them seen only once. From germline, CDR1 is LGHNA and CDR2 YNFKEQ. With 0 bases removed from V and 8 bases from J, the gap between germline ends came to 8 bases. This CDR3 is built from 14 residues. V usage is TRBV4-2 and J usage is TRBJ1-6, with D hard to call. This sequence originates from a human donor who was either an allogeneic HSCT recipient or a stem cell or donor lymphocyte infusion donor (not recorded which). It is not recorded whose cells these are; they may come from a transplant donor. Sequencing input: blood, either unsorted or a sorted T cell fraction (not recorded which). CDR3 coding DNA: TGTGCCAGCAGCCAAGATGAAAGGGATTCACCCCTCCACTTT. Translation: CASSQDERDSPLHF.